The present TCR beta chain was sequenced within a study of blood T cell repertoires in COVID-19. Across the study: There were acute and convalescent COVID-19 samples, and they came from the United States, Italy and Spain. From T cells, B-cell-depleted T cells, or PBMCs came the material, which was cDNA or gDNA.

The ends were cut back, 10 bases at V and 2 bases at J, with 9 bases in the middle. Germline-derived CDR1 and CDR2 are ENHRY and SYGVKD. The CDR3 runs to 12 residues. In the authors' methods: Reference gene primer amplification yielded estimated nucleated cell counts. Clones were sequenced by immunoSEQ multiplex PCR, and TCRdb holds only the in-frame ones, with some missing. Clone size and V and J calls were adopted from that table, with D and trimming inferred from the DNA. Of a few hundred thousand clones listed, around 90% are singletons. Enrollment of patients from Seattle took place during active infection, with longitudinal follow-up.

The sequencing input was peripheral blood. This rearrangement joins TRBV10-3 to TRBJ1-5; D unresolved. The receptor was isolated from a person aged 18 to 35 with COVID-19, enrolled during active disease. The CDR3: CASAVGNQPQHF. The DNA for the CDR3 is TGTGCCAGTGCAGTCGGCAATCAGCCCCAGCATTTT.